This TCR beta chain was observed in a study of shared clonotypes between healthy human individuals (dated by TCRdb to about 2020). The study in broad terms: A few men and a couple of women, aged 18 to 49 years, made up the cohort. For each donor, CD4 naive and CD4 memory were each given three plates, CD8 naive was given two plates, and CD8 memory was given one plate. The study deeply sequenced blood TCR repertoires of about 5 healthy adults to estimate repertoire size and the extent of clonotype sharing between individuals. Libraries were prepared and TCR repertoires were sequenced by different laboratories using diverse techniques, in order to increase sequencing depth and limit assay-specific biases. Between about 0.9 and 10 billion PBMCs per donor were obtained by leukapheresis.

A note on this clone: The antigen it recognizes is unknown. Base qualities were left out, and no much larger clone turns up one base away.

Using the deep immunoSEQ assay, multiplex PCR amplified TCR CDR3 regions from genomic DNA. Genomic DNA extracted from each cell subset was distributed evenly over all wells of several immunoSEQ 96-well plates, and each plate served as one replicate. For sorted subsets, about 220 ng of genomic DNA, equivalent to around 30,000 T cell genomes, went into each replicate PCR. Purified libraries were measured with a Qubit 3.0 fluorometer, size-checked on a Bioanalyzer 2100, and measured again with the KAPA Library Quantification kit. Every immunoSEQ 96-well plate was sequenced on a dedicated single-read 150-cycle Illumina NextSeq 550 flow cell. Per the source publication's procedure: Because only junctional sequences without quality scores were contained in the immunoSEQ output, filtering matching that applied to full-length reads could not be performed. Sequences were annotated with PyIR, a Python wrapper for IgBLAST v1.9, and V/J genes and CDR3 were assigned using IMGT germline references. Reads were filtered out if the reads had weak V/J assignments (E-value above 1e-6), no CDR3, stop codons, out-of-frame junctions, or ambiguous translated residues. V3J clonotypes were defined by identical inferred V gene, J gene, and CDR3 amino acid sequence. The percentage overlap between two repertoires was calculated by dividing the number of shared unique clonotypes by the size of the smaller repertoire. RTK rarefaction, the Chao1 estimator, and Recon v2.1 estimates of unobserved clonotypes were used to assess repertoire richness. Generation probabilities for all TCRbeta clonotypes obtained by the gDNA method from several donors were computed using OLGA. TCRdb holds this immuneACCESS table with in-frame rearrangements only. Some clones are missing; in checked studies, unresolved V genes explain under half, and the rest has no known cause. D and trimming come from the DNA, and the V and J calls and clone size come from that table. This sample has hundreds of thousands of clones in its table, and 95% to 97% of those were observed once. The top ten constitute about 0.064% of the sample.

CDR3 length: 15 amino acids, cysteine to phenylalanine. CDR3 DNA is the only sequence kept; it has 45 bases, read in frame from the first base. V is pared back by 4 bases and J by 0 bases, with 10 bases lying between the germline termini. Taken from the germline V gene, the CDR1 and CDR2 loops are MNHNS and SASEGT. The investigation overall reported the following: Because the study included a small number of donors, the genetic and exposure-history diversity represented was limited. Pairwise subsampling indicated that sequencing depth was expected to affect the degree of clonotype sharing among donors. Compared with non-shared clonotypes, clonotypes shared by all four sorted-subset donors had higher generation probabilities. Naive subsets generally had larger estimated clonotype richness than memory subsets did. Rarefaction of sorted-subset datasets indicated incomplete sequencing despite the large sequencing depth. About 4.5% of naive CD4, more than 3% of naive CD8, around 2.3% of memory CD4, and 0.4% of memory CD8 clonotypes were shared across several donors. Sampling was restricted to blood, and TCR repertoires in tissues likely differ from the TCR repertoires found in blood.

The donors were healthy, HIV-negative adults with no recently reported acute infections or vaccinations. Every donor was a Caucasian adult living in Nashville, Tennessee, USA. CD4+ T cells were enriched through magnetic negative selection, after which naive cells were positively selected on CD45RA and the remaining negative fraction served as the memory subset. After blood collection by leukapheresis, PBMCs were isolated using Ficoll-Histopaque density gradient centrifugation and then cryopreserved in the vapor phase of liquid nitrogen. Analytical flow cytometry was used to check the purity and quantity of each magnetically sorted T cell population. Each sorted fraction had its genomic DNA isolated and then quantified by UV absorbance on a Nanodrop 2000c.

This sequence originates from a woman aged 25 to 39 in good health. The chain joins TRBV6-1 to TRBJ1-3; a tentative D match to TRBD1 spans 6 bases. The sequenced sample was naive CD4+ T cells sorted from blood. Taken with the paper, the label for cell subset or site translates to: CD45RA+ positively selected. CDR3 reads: CASSVTGNSGNTIYF. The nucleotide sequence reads TGTGCCAGCAGTGTAACAGGGAACTCTGGAAACACCATATATTTT.